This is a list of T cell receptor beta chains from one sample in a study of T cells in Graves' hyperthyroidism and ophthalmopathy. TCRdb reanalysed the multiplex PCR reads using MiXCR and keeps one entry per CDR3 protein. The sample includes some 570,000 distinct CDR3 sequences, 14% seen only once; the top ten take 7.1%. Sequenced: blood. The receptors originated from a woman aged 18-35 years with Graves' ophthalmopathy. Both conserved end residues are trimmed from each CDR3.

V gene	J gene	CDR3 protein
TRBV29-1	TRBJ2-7	SVAGTSGRAGSYEQY
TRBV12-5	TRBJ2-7	ASGGGEFSYEQY
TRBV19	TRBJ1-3	ASNGDPGGASGNTIY
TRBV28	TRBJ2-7	ASSSPQGYEQY
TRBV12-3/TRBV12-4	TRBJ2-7	ASSLQTGKVGEQY
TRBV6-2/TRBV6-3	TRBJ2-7	ASSLTSGRRGEQY
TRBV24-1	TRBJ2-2	ATSDYGGNTGELF
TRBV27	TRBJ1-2	ASSSIQGDYGYT
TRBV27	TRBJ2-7	ASSSTSGIIDPYEQY
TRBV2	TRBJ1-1	ASRGGWGAF
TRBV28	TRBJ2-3	ASTHHRGEKADTQY
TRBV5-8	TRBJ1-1	ASSFGQGATEAF
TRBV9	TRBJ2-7	ASSVERRESSYEQY
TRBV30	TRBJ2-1	AWSVYGNEQF
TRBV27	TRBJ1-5	ASSSSGTGGLNPTNQPQH
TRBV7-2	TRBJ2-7	ASRLWGASSYEQY
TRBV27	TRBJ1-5	ASRVGTNNQPQH
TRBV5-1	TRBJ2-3	ASRYTARTSGLPDDTQY
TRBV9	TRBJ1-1	ASSVVGRGRKDTEAF
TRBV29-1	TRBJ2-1	SVEVVGGDYNEQF
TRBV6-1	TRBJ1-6	ASSQTLPGTGWGDSPLH
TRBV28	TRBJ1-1	ASSTGHLTEAF
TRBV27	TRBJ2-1	ASSTILDWEYNEQF
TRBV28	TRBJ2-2	ASSLVTSGRSAGELF
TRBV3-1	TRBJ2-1	ASSQDPRLVSYNEQF
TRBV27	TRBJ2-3	ASSFSSSTDTQY
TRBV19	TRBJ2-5	ASSMELFSQETQY
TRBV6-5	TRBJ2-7	ASSYDSYYEQY